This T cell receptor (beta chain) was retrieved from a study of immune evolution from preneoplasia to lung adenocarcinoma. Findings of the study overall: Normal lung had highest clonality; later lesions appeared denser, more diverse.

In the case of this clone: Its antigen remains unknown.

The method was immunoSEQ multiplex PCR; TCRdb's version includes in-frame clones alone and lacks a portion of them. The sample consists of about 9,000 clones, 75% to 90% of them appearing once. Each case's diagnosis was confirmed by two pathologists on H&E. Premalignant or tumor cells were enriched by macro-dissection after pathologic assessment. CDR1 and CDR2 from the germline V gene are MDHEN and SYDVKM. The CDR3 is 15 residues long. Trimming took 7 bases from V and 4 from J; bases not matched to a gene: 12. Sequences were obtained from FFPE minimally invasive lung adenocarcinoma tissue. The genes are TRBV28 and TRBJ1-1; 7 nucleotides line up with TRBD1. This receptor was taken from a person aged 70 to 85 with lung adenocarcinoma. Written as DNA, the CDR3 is TGTGCCAGCACCGGACAGGCCGGAATGGGCACTGAAGCTTTCTTT. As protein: CASTGQAGMGTEAFF.